This record concerns one TCR beta chain sequence. The sample holds one count of this clone. The antigen it binds to is not known. No much larger clonotype is one base removed from it; base qualities were not supplied. The immunoSEQ Assay, a bias-controlled multiplex PCR, was used to amplify TCRbeta CDR3 regions from genomic DNA. The source study handled its data this way. Nucleated cell counts per sample were estimated from amplification of reference gene primers within the assay. Sequence reads were collapsed and filtered to measure the absolute abundance of every unique TCRbeta CDR3 rearrangement. For each sample, productive Simpson clonality was calculated as the square root of Simpson's diversity index across productive rearrangements. TCRdb re-hosts the immuneACCESS table, in-frame sequences only. Its copies lack some clones; in the studies checked, an unresolved V gene accounts for under half of them, and the cause for the rest is not known. The D gene and trimming were derived from the DNA, and the V and J assignments and clone size from that table. The sample contains 140,000 to 150,000 clones, 81% of them found a single time. The ten largest account for around 8.5% of the sample.

The record originates from a study of blood T cell repertoires in COVID-19 (dated by TCRdb to the early 2020s). In the study overall: Samples covering the acute and convalescent phases of COVID-19 were provided by collaborators in the United States, Italy and Spain. The material from the prospective study consisted of cDNA or gDNA derived from T cells, B-cell-depleted T cells, or PBMCs. Deeply sampled blood TCRbeta repertoires from subjects exposed to, actively infected with, or recovered from COVID-19 were included in the dataset. A freely available public database, intended as a resource for researchers studying the immune response to SARS-CoV-2, is where the repertoires were released. The samples were drawn from two sources: the first 160 participants of the ongoing ImmuneRACE study, and 1,000 to 1,500 subjects contributed by 6 global collaborators. The sample metadata nearly always contained a de-identified subject ID, COVID-19 status, age in years and sex. Where HLA class I and class II types were available, the types were taken from metadata supplied by the sample provider, not from assay-based typing.

Collaborating institutions collected whole blood in K2EDTA tubes following their own protocols. For TCRbeta analysis, collaborators shipped samples in one of three forms: frozen whole blood, isolated PBMCs, or DNA extracted from either of those sample types. V and J are trimmed by 4 bases and 0 bases, and the gene matches miss 6 bases of the junction. The germline V gene specifies MDHEN as CDR1 and SYDVKM as CDR2. The CDR3 covers 16 residues, taking in both the cysteine and the phenylalanine. The read is trimmed to its CDR3 DNA, 48 bases read in frame from base 1. The full study reports these points: The amount of clinical and demographic metadata varied by source and participant and was provided uncurated.

The chain was built from TRBV28 and TRBJ2-7, with TRBD2 identical over 10 junction bases. The sequencing sample was made of peripheral blood. This clonotype was obtained from a human donor in a cohort sampled during active COVID-19. This receptor has the CDR3 CASSSISGRGSYEQYF. The DNA sequence reads TGTGCCAGCAGTTCCATCAGCGGGAGGGGCTCCTACGAGCAGTACTTC.